What follows are 18 T cell receptor beta chains derived from one specimen sequenced in a study of OX40 agonist ivuxolimab in advanced cancers. Some clones are missing from TCRdb's copy, which holds only in-frame ones; the method was immunoSEQ multiplex PCR. The sample has some 60,000 clones, more than 80% seen once. The source was CD4+ or CD8+ T cells sorted from blood, collected in a trial of the OX40 agonist ivuxolimab. Every receptor here comes from an adult with an advanced solid tumor such as melanoma, head and neck, liver or kidney cancer.

V usage is TRBV10-3 and J usage is TRBJ2-2; TRBD1 aligns across 8 bases. The CDR3 runs 16 residues. Germline V gene lookup returns CDR1 ENHRY and CDR2 SYGVKD. V gave up 0 bases and J gave up 4 bases; unmatched junction bases: 4. The CDR3 DNA sequence: TGTGCCATCAGTGAGTCTACAGGGGGTACCACCGGGGAGCTGTTTTTT. Translating gives CAISESTGGTTGELFF.

The rearrangement links TRBV19 to TRBJ1-3, with TRBD1 as a possible D gene (6 bases). Trimming took off 3 bases at V and 0 bases at J, with 9 bases between the two ends. The CDR3 totals 15 residues. Looked up from germline, CDR1 is LNHDA and CDR2 is SQIVND (reference sequence). For the CDR3, the DNA is TGTGCCAGTAGTATTGGGGGGCCCTCTGGAAACACCATATATTTT. As protein: CASSIGGPSGNTIYF.

The chain uses TRBV7-3 and TRBJ1-1; D gene unclear. The CDR3 has 14 residues. Looked up from germline, CDR1 is SGHTA and CDR2 is FQGTGA. V dropped 2 bases and J dropped 0 bases, with 7 bases sitting between them. The DNA of the CDR3 is TGTGCCAGCAGCTTAGCGGGCCTGAACACTGAAGCTTTCTTT. Its protein product is CASSLAGLNTEAFF.

The V call is TRBV7-2, the J call TRBJ2-7, with 8 nucleotides matching TRBD2. The CDR3 sequence is 16 residues long. V shed 3 bases, J shed 2 bases, and the junction held 9 bases outside the gene matches. Per the germline V gene, CDR1 is SGHTA and CDR2 is FQGNSA. CDR3 loop: CASSFGLTGGTYEQYF. The CDR3 DNA reads as TGTGCCAGCAGCTTCGGGCTAACGGGAGGGACCTACGAGCAGTACTTC.

The J gene is TRBJ2-3, the V gene TRBV20-1; D remains unclear. Germline values: CDR1 DFQATT, CDR2 SNEGSKA (reference sequence). The length of the CDR3 is 11 residues. V was trimmed by 7 bases and J by 1 base, leaving 6 bases between them. The CDR3, as DNA: TGCAGTGGGTGGCGCACAGATACGCAGTATTTT. This encodes CSGWRTDTQYF.

This rearrangement joins TRBV11-2 to TRBJ2-1; tentative D call: TRBD1 (5 bases). Germline CDR1 and CDR2: SGHAT and FQNNGV. The CDR3 loop spans 15 amino acids. With 5 bases removed from V and 4 bases from J, the gap between germline ends came to 15 bases. The CDR3 DNA follows: TGTGCCAGCAGCCCACGGCTGGGGCTGTACAATGAGCAGTTCTTC. Translating it yields CASSPRLGLYNEQFF.

This sequence joins TRBV5-5 and TRBJ2-2, with D possibly TRBD1 on 5 matching bases. This CDR3 is built from 18 residues. Germline V gene lookup returns CDR1 SGHKS and CDR2 YYEKEE (reference sequence). The V end was cut by 3 bases, the J end by 5 bases, with 23 bases between. The CDR3, as DNA: TGTGCCAGCAGCTCCTACGTGGGGCGAATTGGGGAAACCGGGGAGCTGTTTTTT. Protein: CASSSYVGRIGETGELFF. The whole variable domain, filled in from reference TRBV5-5 and TRBJ2-2, reads DAGVTQSPTHLIKTRGQQVTLRCSPISGHKSVSWYQQVLGQGPQFIFQYYEKEERGRGNFPDRFSARQFPNYSSELNVNALLLGDSALYLCASSSYVGRIGETGELFFGEGSRLTVL.

This rearrangement joins TRBV4-3 to TRBJ2-1, with D possibly being TRBD1 (6 bases). Germline V lookup: CDR1 LGHNA, CDR2 YSLEER. The V gene lost 0 bases and the J gene lost 6 bases, with 9 bases spanning the gap. This CDR3 region has 14 residues. CDR3 in amino acids: CASSQEQGTNEQFF. CDR3 in DNA: TGCGCCAGCAGCCAAGAACAGGGTACCAATGAGCAGTTCTTC.

The chain couples TRBV27 to TRBJ1-2, with a weak D call TRBD1 (5 bases). Trimming took 2 bases from V and 5 from J, leaving 18 bases between them. The CDR3 runs 16 residues. Germline values: CDR1 MNHEY, CDR2 SMNVEV (reference sequence). The CDR3: CASSLTGQGPPYGYTF. For the CDR3, the DNA is TGTGCCAGCAGTTTAACCGGGCAGGGCCCTCCTTATGGCTACACCTTC.

The CDR3 loop is CASRTNRASNQPQHF. The CDR3 coding sequence is TGTGCCAGCAGAACCAACAGGGCTAGCAATCAGCCCCAGCATTTT. The genes are TRBV6-6 and TRBJ1-5, with a weak D call TRBD1 (6 bases). The length of the CDR3 is 15 residues. Germline lookup yields CDR1 MNHNY and CDR2 SVGAGI (reference sequence). Between the trimmed V and J ends, which lost 6 bases and 0 bases, there was a span of 12 bases.

The CDR3, as DNA: TGTGCCAGCAGTTTTTGGACTAACTCTGGAAACACCATATATTTT. As protein: CASSFWTNSGNTIYF. The genes are TRBV28 and TRBJ1-3; D is undetermined. This CDR3 contains 15 residues. The V and J ends lost 3 bases and 0 bases respectively, with 9 bases between them. Per the germline V gene, CDR1 is MDHEN and CDR2 is SYDVKM.

The rearrangement uses TRBV5-1 and TRBJ2-3, with TRBD1 identical over 8 bases. V lost 4 bases to trimming and J lost 4 bases; unmatched junction nucleotides: 2. CDR1 is SGHRS and CDR2 is YFSETQ in the germline V gene. This CDR3 spans 13 amino acids. CDR3 residues: CASSRQGSDTQYF. In DNA form, the CDR3 reads TGCGCCAGCAGCCGACAGGGGTCAGATACGCAGTATTTT.

This sequence joins TRBV12-5 and TRBJ1-1; tentatively, D is TRBD1 (5 bases). Looked up from germline, CDR1 is LGHNT and CDR2 is FRNRAP. The CDR3 is 15 residues long. Trimming removed 5 bases from V and 0 bases from J, with 13 bases in between. The CDR3: CASGPPGVLNTEAFF. In nucleotides, the CDR3 is TGTGCTAGTGGTCCCCCGGGGGTCCTGAACACTGAAGCTTTCTTT.

The chain joins TRBV7-2 to TRBJ2-7; possible D gene TRBD1, 5 bases. The V end was cut by 1 base, the J end by 4 bases, with 11 bases between. Germline CDR1 and CDR2: SGHTA and FQGNSA. This CDR3 region has 14 residues. The chain's CDR3 is CASSLVAGPYEQYF. Here the CDR3 DNA reads TGTGCCAGCAGCTTAGTGGCAGGGCCATACGAGCAGTACTTC.

In DNA, the CDR3 is TGTGCCAGCAGCTTATCCAGCGACAATCAGCCCCAGCATTTT. It encodes CASSLSSDNQPQHF. The chain combines TRBV7-2 with TRBJ1-5; no clear D gene. This CDR3 region has 14 residues. V gave up 2 bases and J gave up 3 bases, with 8 bases separating them. The germline gives CDR1 SGHTA, CDR2 FQGNSA.

The V call is TRBV11-2, the J call TRBJ2-1; 10 bases are shared with TRBD2. Germline CDR1 reads SGHAT; CDR2 reads FQNNGV. V dropped 5 bases and J dropped 3; count of bases not matched to a gene: 10. There are 17 residues in the CDR3. CDR3 amino acids: CASSPGRSSGSYNEQFF. The CDR3 nucleotides read TGTGCCAGCAGCCCCGGCAGGTCTAGCGGGAGCTACAATGAGCAGTTCTTC.

This chain links TRBV5-6 with TRBJ2-6; the match to TRBD1 covers 8 bases. The CDR3 loop spans 19 amino acids. Germline V lookup: CDR1 SGHDT, CDR2 YYEEEE. The J segment lost 1 base and the V segment lost 4 bases, leaving 13 bases of the junction unmatched. CDR3 residues: CASSPRNGQGGSGANVLTF. CDR3 DNA sequence: TGTGCCAGCAGCCCCCGGAATGGACAGGGTGGGTCTGGGGCCAACGTCCTGACTTTC.

J is TRBJ1-1 and V is TRBV15; D is unresolved. Germline CDR1 reads LNHNV; CDR2 reads YYDKDF (reference sequence). The CDR3 has 14 amino acids. Trimming removed 0 bases from V and 2 bases from J, with 7 bases in between. CDR3 DNA: TGTGCCACCAGCAGAGAAATAATAAACACTGAAGCTTTCTTT. This gives the protein CATSREIINTEAFF.